This TCR beta chain was identified in a study of tumor-infiltrating lymphocytes in localized non-small cell lung cancer. Study-level results: Different pieces of the same tissue went to different assays, confounding technical variation with intratumor heterogeneity.

Generated by immunoSEQ multiplex PCR, the TCRdb table keeps only in-frame clones and is missing some. Seen here are 13,000 to 15,000 clones, 80% to 90% observed once, and the top ten hold 2% to 3%. V was cut by 4 bases and J by 0 bases, with 7 bases left in between. CDR3 length equals 14 residues. Germline V gene sequence: CDR1 MGHRA, CDR2 YSYEKL. This clone was detected only a few times. Its target is unknown. This sequence joins TRBV4-1 and TRBJ1-3, with D maybe TRBD1 (5 bases). Sequences were obtained from lung tumor tissue. The TCR originated in a human donor with non-small cell lung cancer. CDR3 amino acids: CASSLDTSGNTIYF. The CDR3 DNA follows: TGCGCCAGCAGCCTGGACACCTCTGGAAACACCATATATTTT.